The clone carrying this T cell receptor (beta chain) was seen repeatedly, ten times or more. Primed by a sample-barcoded 5' primer and a J-beta primer mix, a second PCR proceeded for roughly 6 to 12 cycles. TCRdb itself ran the 5' RACE reads through MiXCR, one entry per CDR3 protein. The data contain about 930,000 distinct CDR3 sequences, 25% to 35% of them seen just once; the ten biggest clones take up roughly 10%. This sample was included in a study of blood T cells in healthy people across ages. V was shortened by 4 bases and J by 5 bases, with 12 bases between the two germline ends. The CDR3 extends over 13 amino acids. The germline gives CDR1 SGDLS, CDR2 YYNGEE. The data were also submitted as part of a second study, on T cells of mothers and their children.

This sequence was found in a woman in her forties in good health. The material sequenced was blood. The chain links TRBV9 to TRBJ1-2; the D gene is possibly TRBD1 (5 bases). In DNA, the CDR3 is TGTGCCAGCAGCCCCGACAGTATGTATGGCTACACCTTC. It codes for CASSPDSMYGYTF.